These T cell receptor beta chains were read from a single sample in a study of blood T cell repertoires in COVID-19. TCRdb's copy holds only in-frame clones and misses some; the assay was immunoSEQ multiplex PCR. The sample yields 310,000 or so clones, roughly 87% seen once. Sequences were obtained from PBMCs or T cells enriched from blood (not recorded which). These TCRs come from a woman in her late teens or twenties who had recovered from COVID-19. Each CDR3 is given with its conserved first and last residue. D genes are given only for firm matches. Not every row has a clone size; where given, it reads once, few, many or a size class.

abundance,j_gene,v_gene,d_gene,CDR3aa,CDR3nt
NA,TRBJ2-7,TRBV12-3/TRBV12-4,NA,CASSLAGVQIAYF,TGTGCCAGCAGTTTAGCCGGGGTGCAGATAGCGTACTTC
NA,TRBJ1-1,TRBV7-9,NA,CASSLDSRGSEAFF,TGTGCCAGCAGCTTAGATAGTAGGGGGTCTGAAGCTTTCTTT
NA,TRBJ2-1,TRBV5-1,NA,CASSSNPDADEQFF,TGCGCCAGCAGCTCAAATCCCGACGCGGATGAGCAGTTCTTC
NA,TRBJ1-5,TRBV28,NA,CASSPAGYPQPQHF,TGTGCCAGCAGCCCAGCAGGGTACCCTCAGCCCCAGCATTTT
NA,TRBJ1-2,TRBV7-2,NA,CASSLASREDGYTF,TGTGCCAGCAGCTTAGCTTCCAGGGAGGATGGCTACACCTTC
NA,TRBJ1-6,TRBV19,NA,CASSIGGPSPLHF,TGTGCCAGTAGTATCGGGGGTCCTTCACCCCTCCACTTT
NA,TRBJ1-5,TRBV28,NA,CASSSTRNQPQHF,TGTGCCAGCAGTTCCACGAGGAATCAGCCCCAGCATTTT
NA,TRBJ1-2,TRBV5-1,TRBD1,CASSRNAGDRGQGYTF,TGCGCCAGCAGCCGGAATGCGGGGGACAGGGGGCAAGGCTACACCTTC
NA,TRBJ2-5,TRBV7-8,TRBD2,CASSLGLAGAQETQYF,TGTGCCAGCAGCCTAGGACTAGCGGGAGCGCAAGAGACCCAGTACTTC
NA,TRBJ2-3,TRBV18,NA,CASSRTAGSTDTQYF,TGTGCCAGCTCACGGACAGCGGGGAGCACAGATACGCAGTATTTT
NA,TRBJ1-4,TRBV6-2/TRBV6-3,TRBD1,CASSLRDRGEKLFF,TGTGCCAGCAGTCTCCGGGACAGGGGTGAAAAACTGTTTTTT
NA,TRBJ1-1,TRBV19,NA,CASIPDSVFLGAFF,TGTGCCAGTATCCCGGACAGCGTATTTCTGGGGGCTTTCTTT
NA,TRBJ2-2,TRBV28,NA,CASSPRSTGELFF,TGTGCCAGCAGTCCCCGGAGTACCGGGGAGCTGTTTTTT
NA,TRBJ1-6,TRBV12-2,NA,CASRIQVDNSPLHF,TGTGCAAGTCGCATACAGGTTGATAATTCACCCCTCCACTTT
NA,TRBJ1-5,TRBV19,TRBD1,CASSRGQGAGNQPQHF,TGTGCCAGTAGTAGAGGACAGGGGGCGGGCAATCAGCCCCAGCATTTT
NA,TRBJ2-7,TRBV6-5,TRBD2,CASRGLAGAYEQYF,TGTGCCAGCAGGGGCTTAGCGGGAGCCTACGAGCAGTACTTC
NA,TRBJ2-7,TRBV13,TRBD1,CASSSDREDEQYF,TGTGCCAGCAGCTCGGACAGGGAGGACGAGCAGTACTTC
NA,TRBJ1-1,TRBV28,TRBD1,CASTTGGGLNTEAFF,TGTGCCAGCACTACAGGGGGGGGGTTGAACACTGAAGCTTTCTTT
NA,TRBJ2-7,TRBV29-1,NA,CSVEDTKSSYEQYF,TGCAGCGTTGAGGACACCAAAAGCTCCTACGAGCAGTACTTC
NA,TRBJ1-5,TRBV5-1,TRBD1,CASSFGTGINQPQHF,TGCGCCAGCAGCTTTGGGACAGGGATTAACCAGCCCCAGCATTTT
NA,TRBJ2-3,TRBV11-3,NA,CASSLAGSTDTQYF,TGTGCCAGCAGCTTAGCAGGGAGCACAGATACGCAGTATTTT
NA,TRBJ1-3,TRBV28,NA,CASSLFLGVLSGNTIYF,TGTGCCAGCAGTTTATTTCTCGGGGTTCTCTCTGGAAACACCATATATTTT
NA,TRBJ2-7,TRBV5-1,NA,CASSLEGGPAGYEQYF,TGCGCCAGCAGCTTGGAGGGGGGGCCGGCGGGCTACGAGCAGTACTTC
NA,TRBJ1-4,TRBV7-9,NA,CASSSDWGFDEKLFF,TGTGCCAGCAGCTCGGACTGGGGATTCGATGAAAAACTGTTTTTT
NA,TRBJ1-2,TRBV9,NA,CASSGNREGNYGYTF,TGTGCCAGCAGCGGGAACAGGGAAGGGAACTATGGCTACACCTTC
NA,TRBJ2-7,TRBV7-3,TRBD2,CASSPSGRSYEQYF,TGTGCCAGCAGCCCGAGCGGGAGATCTTATGAGCAGTACTTC
few,TRBJ2-1,TRBV7-2,TRBD2,CASGQRGYNEQFF,TGTGCCAGCGGTCAGCGGGGCTACAATGAGCAGTTCTTC
once,TRBJ1-1,TRBV19,TRBD1,CASSSVDRANTEAFF,TGTGCCAGTAGTTCAGTGGACAGGGCGAACACTGAAGCTTTCTTT
few,TRBJ1-3,TRBV28,NA,CASSFGRIGNTIYF,TGTGCCAGCAGTTTTGGCCGAATCGGAAACACCATATATTTT
NA,TRBJ1-1,TRBV18,NA,CASSPTVDRPVTEAFF,TGTGCCAGCTCACCGACCGTTGACAGGCCGGTTACTGAAGCTTTCTTT
NA,TRBJ1-4,TRBV28,NA,CASSPTGQRLKLFF,TGTGCCAGCAGCCCCACCGGACAGCGGCTAAAACTGTTTTTT
NA,TRBJ2-3,TRBV3-1/TRBV3-2,TRBD2,CASSQGTSGTDTQYF,TGTGCCAGCAGCCAAGGGACTAGCGGCACAGATACGCAGTATTTT
NA,TRBJ1-6,TRBV14,NA,CASSPLGEPNSPLHF,TGTGCCAGCAGCCCCCTTGGGGAGCCCAATTCACCCCTCCACTTT
NA,TRBJ1-1,TRBV7-2,NA,CASSLQGTYEAFF,TGTGCCAGCAGCTTGCAGGGGACCTATGAAGCTTTCTTT
NA,TRBJ2-2,TRBV13,TRBD1,CASSSGGDRAGELFF,TGTGCCAGCAGCTCAGGGGGAGACAGGGCCGGGGAGCTGTTTTTT